The sequence of this TCR beta chain was determined in a study of shared clonotypes between healthy human individuals. Whole-study results and caveats: Researchers found naive subsets generally carried larger estimated richness than memory subsets. Depth was large, yet rarefaction showed that sorted-subset sequencing was incomplete.

Naive CD8 cells, CD45RO-negative and positively selected for CCR7, excluded terminally differentiated effector memory CD45RA+ cells. There are a few counts of this clone. What it binds is unknown. The same CDR3 is also encoded by other DNA sequences in this sample. The CDR3 runs to 12 residues. The germline V and J ends were trimmed by 5 bases and 0 bases, with 2 bases remaining between them. CDR1 and CDR2 from the germline V gene are MDHEN and SYDVKM. Here immunoSEQ multiplex PCR was the method, and the copy in TCRdb shows in-frame clones only, minus some. The data contain about 820,000 clones, 80% to 95% of them singletons.

The sample taken for sequencing was naive CD8+ T cells sorted from blood. The source is a man aged 30-40 years in good health. This sequence joins TRBV28 and TRBJ2-1; D gene uncertain. The CDR3 protein is CASSRSYNEQFF. Here the CDR3 DNA reads TGTGCCAGCAGTCGCTCCTACAATGAGCAGTTCTTC.